These 8 T cell receptor beta chains were all obtained from the same sample, sequenced in a study of memory CD4+ T cells and cytomegalovirus serostatus. Single viable CD3+CD4+CD8-CD45RO+ cells were sorted as the memory CD4+ T cells. TCRdb's copy holds only in-frame clones and misses some; the assay was immunoSEQ multiplex PCR. Here the sample spans some 48,000 clones, roughly 78% being singletons. Sequencing was done on a sample of memory CD4+ T cells from blood. The receptors were gathered from an adult in good health and CMV-seronegative.

The chain carries TRBV19 and TRBJ2-7, with 10 bases fitting TRBD2. The germline gives CDR1 LNHDA, CDR2 SQIVND (reference sequence). This CDR3 is 16 amino acids long. With 3 bases clipped from V and 3 bases from J, the junction kept 8 bases outside the gene matches. The CDR3 region is CASSIGTSVGFYEQYF. The DNA of the CDR3 is TGTGCCAGTAGTATTGGGACTAGCGTCGGGTTCTACGAGCAGTACTTC.

The rearrangement uses TRBV19 and TRBJ1-5; the match to TRBD1 covers 9 bases. The V and J ends lost 1 base and 6 bases, in that order; junction bases with no gene match: 7. The CDR3 totals 16 residues. Germline lookup yields CDR1 LNHDA and CDR2 SQIVND (reference sequence). The CDR3 protein is CASSIAFGQGSQPQHF. The DNA for the CDR3 is TGTGCCAGTAGTATAGCTTTCGGACAGGGGAGTCAGCCCCAGCATTTT.

This rearrangement joins TRBV14 to TRBJ2-1; D is ambiguous. Germline V gives CDR1 SGHDN, CDR2 FVKESK. The V end was cut by 1 base, the J end by 4 bases, with 20 bases between. The CDR3 sequence is 18 residues long. CDR3 protein: CASSQGGAKAVPYNEQFF. The CDR3, as DNA: TGTGCCAGCAGCCAAGGGGGTGCGAAGGCGGTGCCTTACAATGAGCAGTTCTTC.

The chain is built from TRBV7-9 and TRBJ2-3, with 7 bases identical to TRBD2. Germline CDR1 and CDR2: SEHNR and FQNEAQ (reference sequence). The ends lost 1 base at V and 9 bases at J; junction bases unmatched: 7. The CDR3 contains 14 residues. The CDR3 DNA reads TGTGCCAGCAGCTTAGGTTTCAGGGAGGGAACGCAGTATTTT. It yields the protein CASSLGFREGTQYF.

The chain links TRBV4-1 to TRBJ1-1, with unresolved D. Germline assignment: CDR1 MGHRA and CDR2 YSYEKL. V was shortened by 0 bases and J by 4 bases, with 15 bases between the two germline ends. This CDR3 is 16 amino acids long. Here the CDR3 reads CASSQDIATPSTEAFF. CDR3 DNA: TGCGCCAGCAGCCAAGATATTGCAACTCCTTCCACTGAAGCTTTCTTT.

This clone came up a few times. This chain connects TRBV11-1 to TRBJ2-3; unclear D gene. The CDR3 runs to 14 residues. V was trimmed by 2 bases and J by 0 bases, leaving 6 bases between them. Germline loops: CDR1 SGHAT, CDR2 FQDESV (reference sequence). In nucleotides, the CDR3 is TGTGCCAGCAGCTTAACTCGGAGCACAGATACGCAGTATTTT. Encoded protein: CASSLTRSTDTQYF.

This rearrangement joins TRBV11-3 to TRBJ1-1, with TRBD1 as a possible D gene (5 bases). The germline V gene encodes CDR1 SGHNT and CDR2 YENEEA. The CDR3 spans 14 residues. V dropped 5 bases and J dropped 4 bases, with 14 bases sitting between them. CDR3 nucleotide sequence: TGTGCCAGCAGCCGGGGGGGGACGGCCACTGAAGCTTTCTTT. Translated, it gives CASSRGGTATEAFF.

V usage is TRBV19 and J usage is TRBJ2-5; the match to TRBD2 covers 14 bases. V was pared by 5 bases and J by 5 bases, with 7 bases of the junction left unmatched. CDR3 length: 16 residues. Germline V gives CDR1 LNHDA, CDR2 SQIVND (reference sequence). The DNA of the CDR3 is TGTGCCAGTAGTCCCGGGACTAGCGGGAGCATGGAGACCCAGTACTTC. Its protein is CASSPGTSGSMETQYF.